These 2 T cell receptor beta chains were all obtained from the same sample, sequenced in a study of T-cell reconstitution after alpha-beta-depleted transplantation in children. The TCRbeta library incorporated unique molecular identifiers. One entry per CDR3 protein results from TCRdb running MiXCR on the PCR reads. The sample includes around 100,000 distinct CDR3 sequences, around a tenth seen only once; the top ten take approximately 36%. The specimen was PBMCs, collected before TCRalphabeta/CD19-depleted stem cell transplant. The receptors come from a boy aged 2-9 years with acute lymphoblastic leukemia, due to receive a stem cell transplant.

This clonotype appeared a few times. Relative to the germline gene, one junction end is altered; a read error may explain this. The chain links TRBV5-1 to TRBJ2-2; no reliable D call. This CDR3 contains 14 residues. Germline-derived CDR1 and CDR2 are SGHRS and YFSETQ. The CDR3 DNA reads TGCGCCAGCAGCCCCAAAACGAATACCGGGGAGCTGTTTTTT. Its translation is CASSPKTNTGELFF.

V is TRBV24-1 and J is TRBJ1-6, with D possibly matching TRBD1 (5 bases). Trimming cost V 9 bases and J 9 bases, with 11 bases left between them. Germline CDR1 is KGHDR and CDR2 is SFDVKD. The CDR3 sequence is 12 residues long. The CDR3 region is CATSQGPSPLHF. CDR3 DNA: TGTGCCACCTCGCAGGGTCCTTCACCCCTCCACTTT.